This is a list of T cell receptor beta chains from one sample in a study of T cell responses to AZD1222 COVID-19 vaccine. Clones were read by immunoSEQ multiplex PCR, and TCRdb kept only the in-frame ones, dropping some. The table shows about 97,000 clones, with around 89% occurring only once. The input for sequencing was peripheral blood, taken on day 0 of AZD1222 vaccination. The receptors shown here come from an adult in good health. Both conserved end residues are part of each CDR3. Each record gives: D gene, CDR3 length, V gene, J gene, clone size, CDR3 DNA, CDR3 protein. D genes are given only for firm matches. The size of a clone is reported for some rows only, either as once, few or many, or as a class for expanded clones.

D gene: -; CDR3 length: 15; V gene: TRBV3-1/TRBV3-2; J gene: TRBJ2-7; clone size: -; CDR3 DNA: TGTGCCAGCGCCTCTGGGGGAACGCCTGTCCTCGAGCAGTACTTC; CDR3 protein: CASASGGTPVLEQYF
D gene: TRBD2; CDR3 length: 14; V gene: TRBV7-2; J gene: TRBJ2-1; clone size: -; CDR3 DNA: TGTGCCAGCAGCACCGGACTAGCGGGGGGTGAGCAGTTCTTC; CDR3 protein: CASSTGLAGGEQFF
D gene: TRBD1; CDR3 length: 16; V gene: TRBV4-3; J gene: TRBJ2-7; clone size: -; CDR3 DNA: TGCGCCAGCAGCCCCCAACCGGGACAGGGCTCCTACGAGCAGTACTTC; CDR3 protein: CASSPQPGQGSYEQYF
D gene: -; CDR3 length: 13; V gene: TRBV12-3/TRBV12-4; J gene: TRBJ2-5; clone size: -; CDR3 DNA: TGTGCCAGCACCCCCCGGGGGCAAGAGACCCAGTACTTC; CDR3 protein: CASTPRGQETQYF
D gene: TRBD2; CDR3 length: 16; V gene: TRBV4-3; J gene: TRBJ2-1; clone size: -; CDR3 DNA: TGCGCCAGCAGCCGGACTAGTGGGGTCGGGGACAATGAGCAGTTCTTC; CDR3 protein: CASSRTSGVGDNEQFF
D gene: -; CDR3 length: 11; V gene: TRBV20-1; J gene: TRBJ1-1; clone size: -; CDR3 DNA: TGCAGTGCTATTAGGGGGACTGAAGCTTTCTTT; CDR3 protein: CSAIRGTEAFF
D gene: -; CDR3 length: 15; V gene: TRBV11-2; J gene: TRBJ1-1; clone size: few; CDR3 DNA: TGTGCCAGCAGATCGAGGGGGGGACCGAACACTGAAGCTTTCTTT; CDR3 protein: CASRSRGGPNTEAFF
D gene: TRBD1; CDR3 length: 15; V gene: TRBV4-3; J gene: TRBJ1-6; clone size: -; CDR3 DNA: TGCGCCAGCAGCCAAGACAGGGGGTATAATTCACCCCTCCACTTT; CDR3 protein: CASSQDRGYNSPLHF
D gene: -; CDR3 length: 16; V gene: TRBV19; J gene: TRBJ1-2; clone size: -; CDR3 DNA: TGTGCCAGTAGTATCTCATGGGGATTTAACTCCTATGGCTACACCTTC; CDR3 protein: CASSISWGFNSYGYTF
D gene: -; CDR3 length: 16; V gene: TRBV7-9; J gene: TRBJ2-5; clone size: -; CDR3 DNA: TGTGCCAGCAGCTTTCCGCCAAGGAGGAACCAAGAGACCCAGTACTTC; CDR3 protein: CASSFPPRRNQETQYF
D gene: -; CDR3 length: 14; V gene: TRBV6-5; J gene: TRBJ1-1; clone size: -; CDR3 DNA: TGTGCCAGCAGCGTCCGCGGGGGCGGGCCTGAAGCTTTCTTT; CDR3 protein: CASSVRGGGPEAFF
D gene: -; CDR3 length: 14; V gene: TRBV7-2; J gene: TRBJ2-6; clone size: -; CDR3 DNA: TGTGCCAGCAGGGTTACCTCTGGGGCCAACGTCCTGACTTTC; CDR3 protein: CASRVTSGANVLTF
D gene: -; CDR3 length: 16; V gene: TRBV5-1; J gene: TRBJ1-6; clone size: -; CDR3 DNA: TGCGCCAGCAGCAACGACGGACAGCCGCATAATTCACCCCTCCACTTT; CDR3 protein: CASSNDGQPHNSPLHF
D gene: -; CDR3 length: 17; V gene: TRBV16; J gene: TRBJ2-7; clone size: -; CDR3 DNA: TGTGCCAGCAGCCAATCGTCGGGACGGCCAAGCTCCTACGAGCAGTACTTC; CDR3 protein: CASSQSSGRPSSYEQYF
D gene: TRBD2; CDR3 length: 18; V gene: TRBV27; J gene: TRBJ2-3; clone size: -; CDR3 DNA: TGTGCCAGCAGTTTATATGCCCGGGACTATCAATACACAGATACGCAGTATTTT; CDR3 protein: CASSLYARDYQYTDTQYF
D gene: TRBD1; CDR3 length: 13; V gene: TRBV12-3/TRBV12-4; J gene: TRBJ1-3; clone size: -; CDR3 DNA: TGTGCCAGCAGGGGACAGGGCAAAAACACCATATATTTT; CDR3 protein: CASRGQGKNTIYF
D gene: -; CDR3 length: 13; V gene: TRBV7-3; J gene: TRBJ2-3; clone size: -; CDR3 DNA: TGTGCCAGCAGCTCCGGCAGCGCAGATACGCAGTATTTT; CDR3 protein: CASSSGSADTQYF
D gene: TRBD2; CDR3 length: 15; V gene: TRBV15; J gene: TRBJ2-1; clone size: -; CDR3 DNA: TGTGCCACCAGCGCTCTAGCGGGGGGCTACAATGAGCAGTTCTTC; CDR3 protein: CATSALAGGYNEQFF
D gene: TRBD1; CDR3 length: 16; V gene: TRBV19; J gene: TRBJ1-3; clone size: -; CDR3 DNA: TGTGCCAGTAGGCGACGCCCGGGACAGGGACAAAACACCATATATTTT; CDR3 protein: CASRRRPGQGQNTIYF
D gene: -; CDR3 length: 14; V gene: TRBV5-8; J gene: TRBJ1-1; clone size: -; CDR3 DNA: TGTGCCAGCAGCCCGAATCCGGGAGTGCCTGAAGCTTTCTTT; CDR3 protein: CASSPNPGVPEAFF
D gene: -; CDR3 length: 14; V gene: TRBV7-2; J gene: TRBJ2-6; clone size: -; CDR3 DNA: TGTGCCAGCAGCCTAGGGTCTGGGGCCAACGTCCTGACTTTC; CDR3 protein: CASSLGSGANVLTF
D gene: -; CDR3 length: 14; V gene: TRBV28; J gene: TRBJ1-2; clone size: -; CDR3 DNA: TGTGCCAGCAGTTTATCGGTCGGGACGGATGGCTACACCTTC; CDR3 protein: CASSLSVGTDGYTF
D gene: -; CDR3 length: 12; V gene: TRBV7-2; J gene: TRBJ1-5; clone size: -; CDR3 DNA: TGTGCCAGCAGCTTACACGGTCAGCCCCAGCATTTT; CDR3 protein: CASSLHGQPQHF
D gene: TRBD2; CDR3 length: 13; V gene: TRBV30; J gene: TRBJ2-1; clone size: -; CDR3 DNA: TGTGCCTGGAGCGGGGGGGCCGGGGATGAGCAGTTCTTC; CDR3 protein: CAWSGGAGDEQFF
D gene: -; CDR3 length: 15; V gene: TRBV5-8; J gene: TRBJ2-6; clone size: once; CDR3 DNA: TGTGCCAGCAGCCCCTGGGGCGCTGGGGCCAACGTCCTGACTTTC; CDR3 protein: CASSPWGAGANVLTF
D gene: TRBD1; CDR3 length: 15; V gene: TRBV6-5; J gene: TRBJ2-1; clone size: -; CDR3 DNA: TGTGCCAGCAGTCCTGCTTCGGGACAGGTTAATGAGCAGTTCTTC; CDR3 protein: CASSPASGQVNEQFF
D gene: -; CDR3 length: 13; V gene: TRBV2; J gene: TRBJ1-6; clone size: -; CDR3 DNA: TGTGCCAGCAGGAGGGAAGAGGTTTCACCCCTCCACTTT; CDR3 protein: CASRREEVSPLHF
D gene: -; CDR3 length: 15; V gene: TRBV4-3; J gene: TRBJ1-2; clone size: -; CDR3 DNA: TGCGCCAGCAGCCCCGTACCCGAGGGAGTATATGGCTACACCTTC; CDR3 protein: CASSPVPEGVYGYTF
D gene: TRBD2; CDR3 length: 16; V gene: TRBV15; J gene: TRBJ2-1; clone size: -; CDR3 DNA: TGTGCCACCAGCAGAGAAGAGGGGACTAGCGGGGGTGAGCAGTTCTTC; CDR3 protein: CATSREEGTSGGEQFF
D gene: TRBD1; CDR3 length: 14; V gene: TRBV19; J gene: TRBJ2-5; clone size: -; CDR3 DNA: TGTGCCAGTAGTATACGCCCAGGGGGAGAGACCCAGTACTTC; CDR3 protein: CASSIRPGGETQYF
D gene: -; CDR3 length: 15; V gene: TRBV6-5; J gene: TRBJ1-1; clone size: -; CDR3 DNA: TGTGCCAGCAGTTACCAGGGGAGATCGGGGACTGAAGCTTTCTTT; CDR3 protein: CASSYQGRSGTEAFF
D gene: TRBD1; CDR3 length: 14; V gene: TRBV27; J gene: TRBJ1-4; clone size: -; CDR3 DNA: TGTGCCAGCAGTTTCCAGGGGGTAGACGAAAAACTGTTTTTT; CDR3 protein: CASSFQGVDEKLFF
D gene: -; CDR3 length: 11; V gene: TRBV2; J gene: TRBJ1-2; clone size: -; CDR3 DNA: TGTGCCAGCAGTGACGGCTATGGCTACACCTTC; CDR3 protein: CASSDGYGYTF
D gene: -; CDR3 length: 15; V gene: TRBV19; J gene: TRBJ1-1; clone size: -; CDR3 DNA: TGTGCCAGTAGTCTACCCCAGGGTATTCGGACTGAAGCTTTCTTT; CDR3 protein: CASSLPQGIRTEAFF
D gene: -; CDR3 length: 14; V gene: TRBV9; J gene: TRBJ1-1; clone size: once; CDR3 DNA: TGTGCCAGCAGCGTTCTGACAGCGAACACTGAAGCTTTCTTT; CDR3 protein: CASSVLTANTEAFF
D gene: -; CDR3 length: 15; V gene: TRBV28; J gene: TRBJ1-4; clone size: once; CDR3 DNA: TGTGCCAGCCTCCGCGGGGGTGCTAGTAATGAAAAACTGTTTTTT; CDR3 protein: CASLRGGASNEKLFF
D gene: TRBD2; CDR3 length: 19; V gene: TRBV6-2/TRBV6-3; J gene: TRBJ2-1; clone size: once; CDR3 DNA: TGTGCCAGCAGTTACTTTGCCTCACTACTAGCGGGGGGGCCCAATGAGCAGTTCTTC; CDR3 protein: CASSYFASLLAGGPNEQFF
D gene: TRBD1; CDR3 length: 17; V gene: TRBV2; J gene: TRBJ1-5; clone size: -; CDR3 DNA: TGTGCCAGCAGTGGATCGACAGGGAGCCTCGGCAATCAGCCCCAGCATTTT; CDR3 protein: CASSGSTGSLGNQPQHF
D gene: -; CDR3 length: 14; V gene: TRBV3-1/TRBV3-2; J gene: TRBJ1-1; clone size: -; CDR3 DNA: TGTGCCAGCAGCCCCGAAGAGGGCCAAACTGAAGCTTTCTTT; CDR3 protein: CASSPEEGQTEAFF
D gene: -; CDR3 length: 14; V gene: TRBV25-1; J gene: TRBJ1-1; clone size: -; CDR3 DNA: TGCGCTAAAAGGGGGGACAATGCTGCCTCTGAAGCTTTCTTT; CDR3 protein: CAKRGDNAASEAFF
D gene: -; CDR3 length: 13; V gene: TRBV9; J gene: TRBJ1-6; clone size: -; CDR3 DNA: TGTGCCAGCAGCGTCTGGAGGGATTCACCCCTCCACTTT; CDR3 protein: CASSVWRDSPLHF
D gene: TRBD2; CDR3 length: 16; V gene: TRBV3-1/TRBV3-2; J gene: TRBJ2-1; clone size: -; CDR3 DNA: TGTGCCAGCAGCCAAGAATGGCGGGGGGGCCGGAATGAGCAGTTCTTC; CDR3 protein: CASSQEWRGGRNEQFF
D gene: -; CDR3 length: 14; V gene: TRBV7-2; J gene: TRBJ1-2; clone size: once; CDR3 DNA: TGTGCCAGCAGCTCGACCGCAGGGGTAGGAGGCTACACCTTC; CDR3 protein: CASSSTAGVGGYTF
D gene: TRBD2; CDR3 length: 15; V gene: TRBV11-2; J gene: TRBJ2-7; clone size: -; CDR3 DNA: TGTGCCAGCAACGGCGCCGGGCGGGGGTCAGGCGAGCAGTACTTC; CDR3 protein: CASNGAGRGSGEQYF
D gene: TRBD1; CDR3 length: 16; V gene: TRBV11-2; J gene: TRBJ1-4; clone size: -; CDR3 DNA: TGTGCCAGCAGCTCTCGTCCGGGACAGACTAATGAAAAACTGTTTTTT; CDR3 protein: CASSSRPGQTNEKLFF
D gene: -; CDR3 length: 15; V gene: TRBV5-1; J gene: TRBJ1-5; clone size: -; CDR3 DNA: TGCGCCAGCAGCTTGTCAGGCCTAAGCAATCAGCCCCAGCATTTT; CDR3 protein: CASSLSGLSNQPQHF
D gene: -; CDR3 length: 16; V gene: TRBV18; J gene: TRBJ2-5; clone size: -; CDR3 DNA: TGTGCCAGCTCACCATGGTCGGAGGGGCCCCAAGAGACCCAGTACTTC; CDR3 protein: CASSPWSEGPQETQYF
D gene: -; CDR3 length: 12; V gene: TRBV13; J gene: TRBJ2-7; clone size: -; CDR3 DNA: TGTGCCAGCAGCCGACATCCCTACGAGCAGTACTTC; CDR3 protein: CASSRHPYEQYF
D gene: -; CDR3 length: 14; V gene: TRBV2; J gene: TRBJ1-5; clone size: -; CDR3 DNA: TGTGCCAGCAGTGAAGCCAGGCTCAATCAGCCCCAGCATTTT; CDR3 protein: CASSEARLNQPQHF